This is a list of T cell receptor beta chains from one sample in a study of blood T cell repertoires in COVID-19. Clones were sequenced by immunoSEQ multiplex PCR, and TCRdb holds only the in-frame ones, with some missing. Among 200,000 to 250,000 clones listed, approximately 85% were seen once. The specimen sequenced was peripheral blood. These receptors were collected from a man aged 40-49 years with acute or convalescent COVID-19. Both conserved end residues are part of each CDR3. The D gene is left open where the match is weak. Size values are once, few and many counts, or a class for expanded clones, and some rows have none.

D gene	V gene	J gene	clone size	CDR3 protein	CDR3 DNA
.	TRBV7-9	TRBJ1-2	.	CASSSDAGTPDYGYTF	TGTGCCAGCAGCTCAGACGCCGGGACACCCGACTATGGCTACACCTTC
TRBD2	TRBV9	TRBJ2-5	.	CASSVGTSGGIQETQYF	TGTGCCAGCAGCGTAGGAACTAGCGGGGGGATCCAAGAGACCCAGTACTTC
.	TRBV6-4	TRBJ1-2	.	CASSRGFNYGYTF	TGTGCCAGTAGTAGGGGCTTTAACTATGGCTACACCTTC
.	TRBV25-1	TRBJ2-1	.	CASSGWGGGQFF	TGTGCCAGCAGCGGATGGGGGGGCGGGCAGTTCTTC
TRBD1	TRBV5-6	TRBJ1-1	.	CASSFQGAEAFF	TGTGCCAGCAGCTTTCAGGGGGCTGAAGCTTTCTTT
.	TRBV30	TRBJ1-3	.	CAWSHSSGNTIYF	TGTGCCTGGAGTCACAGCTCTGGAAACACCATATATTTT
TRBD1	TRBV2	TRBJ1-4	.	CASTTGAATNEKLFF	TGTGCCAGCACCACAGGGGCCGCAACTAATGAAAAACTGTTTTTT
TRBD1	TRBV12-3/TRBV12-4	TRBJ1-2	.	CASRPGQGFGYTF	TGTGCCAGCAGACCCGGACAGGGCTTCGGCTACACCTTC
.	TRBV19	TRBJ2-5	.	CASSMAGRKQETQYF	TGTGCCAGTAGTATGGCGGGACGTAAGCAAGAGACCCAGTACTTC
.	TRBV7-2	TRBJ2-5	.	CAAGGLGETQYF	TGTGCCGCCGGGGGTCTGGGAGAGACCCAGTACTTC
.	TRBV4-2	TRBJ1-2	.	CASSYRDGYTF	TGTGCCAGCAGCTACAGGGATGGCTACACCTTC
TRBD2	TRBV7-2	TRBJ2-3	.	CASSWSGADTQYF	TGTGCCAGCAGCTGGAGCGGGGCAGATACGCAGTATTTT
.	TRBV19	TRBJ2-1	few	CASSLAQGDEQFF	TGTGCCAGTAGTTTAGCACAGGGCGATGAGCAGTTCTTC
.	TRBV3-1/TRBV3-2	TRBJ1-2	few	CASSPGEPYYGYTF	TGTGCCAGCAGCCCCGGTGAACCGTACTATGGCTACACCTTC
TRBD2	TRBV7-2	TRBJ2-3	.	CASIITSGGADTQYF	TGTGCCAGCATCATAACTAGCGGGGGGGCGGATACGCAGTATTTT
TRBD1	TRBV5-1	TRBJ1-1	few	CASSPRTGGDTEAFF	TGCGCCAGCAGCCCCCGGACAGGAGGGGACACTGAAGCTTTCTTT
.	TRBV7-9	TRBJ1-1	.	CASKDGRRLDTEAFF	TGTGCCAGCAAGGACGGGCGGAGGCTTGACACTGAAGCTTTCTTT
TRBD1	TRBV3-1/TRBV3-2	TRBJ2-7	.	CASSQTGTGPNEQYF	TGTGCCAGCAGCCAGACCGGGACAGGCCCCAACGAGCAGTACTTC
.	TRBV2	TRBJ1-6	.	CASTTSSPISPLHF	TGTGCCAGCACTACCTCATCCCCAATTTCACCCCTCCACTTT
.	TRBV20-1	TRBJ1-2	.	CSAGAGQGYTF	TGCAGTGCTGGGGCCGGGCAGGGCTACACCTTC
.	TRBV2	TRBJ1-1	.	CASVVTDTNTEAFF	TGTGCCAGCGTGGTAACAGACACGAACACTGAAGCTTTCTTT
TRBD1	TRBV11-2	TRBJ1-2	.	CASSFNRQGNYGYTF	TGTGCCAGCAGCTTTAATCGACAGGGGAACTATGGCTACACCTTC
TRBD1	TRBV10-3	TRBJ2-1	once	CAISKDRGLVNEQFF	TGTGCCATCAGTAAGGACAGGGGGCTAGTCAATGAGCAGTTCTTC
TRBD1	TRBV28	TRBJ1-5	.	CASSLAGDRPQHF	TGTGCCAGCAGTTTGGCCGGGGACAGGCCCCAGCATTTT
.	TRBV7-9	TRBJ1-2	.	CASSLVGPGVLYGYTF	TGTGCCAGCAGCTTAGTCGGTCCAGGCGTCCTCTATGGCTACACCTTC
.	TRBV4-3	TRBJ2-1	once	CASSPRRGFSVEQFF	TGCGCCAGCAGCCCCCGACGAGGGTTCTCGGTTGAGCAGTTCTTC
TRBD1	TRBV24-1	TRBJ2-3	.	CATSTGGLTDTQYF	TGTGCCACCAGTACAGGGGGGCTCACAGATACGCAGTATTTT
.	TRBV3-1/TRBV3-2	TRBJ2-3	.	CASSQGRGTDTQYF	TGTGCCAGCAGCCAAGGTCGGGGCACAGATACGCAGTATTTT